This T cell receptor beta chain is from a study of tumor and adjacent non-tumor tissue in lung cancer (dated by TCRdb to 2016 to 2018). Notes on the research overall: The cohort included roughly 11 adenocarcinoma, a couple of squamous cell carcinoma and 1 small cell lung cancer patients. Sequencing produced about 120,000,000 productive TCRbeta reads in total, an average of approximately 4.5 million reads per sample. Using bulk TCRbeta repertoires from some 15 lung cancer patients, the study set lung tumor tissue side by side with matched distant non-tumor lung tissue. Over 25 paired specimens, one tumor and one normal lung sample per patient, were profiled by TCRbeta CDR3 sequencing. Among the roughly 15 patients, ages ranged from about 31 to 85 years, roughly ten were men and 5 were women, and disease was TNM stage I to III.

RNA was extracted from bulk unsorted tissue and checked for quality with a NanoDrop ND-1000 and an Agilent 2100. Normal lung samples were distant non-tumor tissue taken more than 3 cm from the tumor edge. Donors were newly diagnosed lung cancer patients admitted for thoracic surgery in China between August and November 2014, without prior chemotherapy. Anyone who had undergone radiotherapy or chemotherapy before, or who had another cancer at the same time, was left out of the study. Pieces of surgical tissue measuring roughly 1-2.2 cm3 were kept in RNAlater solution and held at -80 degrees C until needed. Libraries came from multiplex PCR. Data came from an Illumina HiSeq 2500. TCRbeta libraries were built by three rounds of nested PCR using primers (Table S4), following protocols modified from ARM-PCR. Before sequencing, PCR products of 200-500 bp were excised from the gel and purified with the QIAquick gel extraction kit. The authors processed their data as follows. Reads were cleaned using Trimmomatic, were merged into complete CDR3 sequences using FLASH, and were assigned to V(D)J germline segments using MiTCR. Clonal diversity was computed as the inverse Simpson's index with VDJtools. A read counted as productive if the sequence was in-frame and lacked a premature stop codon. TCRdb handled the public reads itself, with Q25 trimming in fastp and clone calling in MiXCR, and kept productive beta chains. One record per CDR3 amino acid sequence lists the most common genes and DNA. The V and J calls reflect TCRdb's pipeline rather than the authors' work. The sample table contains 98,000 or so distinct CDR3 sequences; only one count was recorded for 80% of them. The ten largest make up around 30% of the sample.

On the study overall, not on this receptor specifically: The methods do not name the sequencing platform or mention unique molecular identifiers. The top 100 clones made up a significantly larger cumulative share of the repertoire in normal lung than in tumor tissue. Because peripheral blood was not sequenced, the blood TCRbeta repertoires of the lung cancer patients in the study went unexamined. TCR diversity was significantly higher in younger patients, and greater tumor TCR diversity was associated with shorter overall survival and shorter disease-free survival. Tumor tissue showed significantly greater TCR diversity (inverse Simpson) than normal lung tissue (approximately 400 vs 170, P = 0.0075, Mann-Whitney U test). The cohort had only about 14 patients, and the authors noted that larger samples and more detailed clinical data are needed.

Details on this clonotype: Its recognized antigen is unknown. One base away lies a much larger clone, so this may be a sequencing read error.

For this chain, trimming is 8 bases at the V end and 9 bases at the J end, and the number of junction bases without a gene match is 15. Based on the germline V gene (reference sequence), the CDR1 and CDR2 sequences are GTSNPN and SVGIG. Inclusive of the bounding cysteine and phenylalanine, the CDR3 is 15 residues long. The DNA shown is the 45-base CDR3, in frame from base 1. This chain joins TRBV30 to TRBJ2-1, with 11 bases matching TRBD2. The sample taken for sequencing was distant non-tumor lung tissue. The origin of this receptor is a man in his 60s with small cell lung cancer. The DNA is TGTGCCGGGACTCTTACTAGCGGGAGTAGCGGTGAGCAGTTCTTC. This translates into CAGTLTSGSSGEQFF.